This T cell receptor (beta chain) stems from a study of spatial heterogeneity in lung cancer. Study as a whole: Donation came from over 60 patients with untreated early-stage non-small cell lung cancer.

This clonotype was detected only a few times. TCRdb re-analysed the 5' RACE reads in MiXCR, keeping a single row per CDR3 protein. The sample holds 40,000 or so distinct CDR3 sequences, roughly a tenth seen once. CDR1 and CDR2 (germline): LGHNA, YSLEER. This CDR3 is built from 16 residues. After removal of 0 bases from V and 6 bases from J, the junction contained 8 bases not matched to a gene. As for time point: blood at routine non-recurrence follow-up after resection. Whole RNA obtained from tumor, nontumor lung or frozen PBMC underwent sequencing without sorting. J is TRBJ2-1 and V is TRBV4-3, with TRBD2 identical over 7 bases. The material was PBMCs, obtained at follow-up. The origin of this receptor is a female donor with early-stage non-small cell lung cancer. The CDR3: CASSQDQGTTGNEQFF. DNA for the CDR3: TGCGCCAGCAGCCAAGATCAAGGGACTACCGGCAATGAGCAGTTCTTC.